The 5 T cell receptor beta chains below all came from one sample that was sequenced in a study of blood T cell repertoires in COVID-19. Some clones are missing from TCRdb's copy, which holds only in-frame ones; the method was immunoSEQ multiplex PCR. The top ten hold roughly 4% of the sample, which has approximately 250,000 clones, about four fifths seen once. Sequencing used peripheral blood. The origin of the receptors is a man between 45 and 60 years old with acute or convalescent COVID-19.

This rearrangement joins TRBV11-2 to TRBJ1-4; TRBD1 is a possible D gene (6 bases). Between the trimmed V and J ends, which lost 2 bases and 2 bases, there was a span of 9 bases. Germline values: CDR1 SGHAT, CDR2 FQNNGV. CDR3 length equals 15 residues. Here the CDR3 DNA reads TGTGCCAGCAGCTTACAGGGGTGGACTAATGAAAAACTGTTTTTT. Its protein is CASSLQGWTNEKLFF. Full variable domain (remainder filled in from reference TRBV11-2 and TRBJ1-4): EAGVAQSPRYKIIEKRQSVAFWCNPISGHATLYWYQQILGQGPKLLIQFQNNGVVDDSQLPKDRFSAERLKGVDSTLKIQPAKLEDSAVYLCASSLQGWTNEKLFFGSGTQLSVL.

The CDR3 nucleotides are TGTGCCAGTTTCCCAGGGGGCGCTGGGGCCAACGTCCTGACTTTC. It specifies CASFPGGAGANVLTF. The chain is built from TRBV6-5 and TRBJ2-6, with 8 positions matching TRBD1. Germline V CDR1 and CDR2: MNHEY, SVGAGI. The CDR3 spans 15 residues. The V gene end was trimmed by 9 bases and the J gene end by 2 bases; junction bases not matched to a gene: 6.

Points on this clone: Within the sample, other DNA sequences also encode this same CDR3. This chain joins TRBV18 and TRBJ2-1, with 10 bases lining up with TRBD2. This CDR3 is built from 16 residues. The V gene's germline CDR1 is KGHSH and CDR2 LQKENI. J gave up 6 bases and V 2 bases, and 7 bases lay outside the gene matches. CDR3 DNA sequence: TGTGCCAGCTCACCATCAGCGGGAGGGGTTCGCAATGAGCAGTTCTTC. Residues: CASSPSAGGVRNEQFF.

The chain carries TRBV7-3 and TRBJ1-2; the match to TRBD1 covers 10 bases. Unmatched junction bases numbered 4, after V lost 1 base and J lost 8 bases. The CDR3 loop spans 14 amino acids. Germline V gives CDR1 SGHTA, CDR2 FQGTGA. The DNA of the CDR3 is TGTGCCAGCAGCTTAAAGACAGGGGGCGAGGGCTACACCTTC. Its protein product is CASSLKTGGEGYTF. The full variable domain, completed using reference TRBV7-3 and TRBJ1-2, is GAGVSQTPSNKVTEKGKYVELRCDPISGHTALYWYRQSLGQGPEFLIYFQGTGAADDSGLPNDRFFAVRPEGSVSTLKIQRTERGDSAVYLCASSLKTGGEGYTFGSGTRLTVV.

V and J are TRBV6-5 and TRBJ2-5; possible D gene TRBD2, 7 bases. The V end was cut by 2 bases, the J end by 3 bases, with 13 bases between. The length of the CDR3 is 15 residues. The germline gives CDR1 MNHEY, CDR2 SVGAGI. The CDR3 DNA is TGTGCCAGCAGTTACGGGAAGGGGGGGAAAGAGACCCAGTACTTC. Its protein is CASSYGKGGKETQYF.